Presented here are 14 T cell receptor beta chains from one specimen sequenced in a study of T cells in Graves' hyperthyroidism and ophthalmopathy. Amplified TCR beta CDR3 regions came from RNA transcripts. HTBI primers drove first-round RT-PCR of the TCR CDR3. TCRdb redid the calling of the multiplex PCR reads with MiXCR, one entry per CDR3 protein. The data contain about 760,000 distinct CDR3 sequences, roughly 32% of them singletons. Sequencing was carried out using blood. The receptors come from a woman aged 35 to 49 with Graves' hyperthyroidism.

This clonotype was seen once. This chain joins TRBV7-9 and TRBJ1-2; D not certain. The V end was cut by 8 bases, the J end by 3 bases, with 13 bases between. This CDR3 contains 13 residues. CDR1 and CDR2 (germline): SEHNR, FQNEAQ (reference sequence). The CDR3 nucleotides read TGTGCCAGCTCACCGGAGTCGGACTATGGCTACACCTTC. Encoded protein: CASSPESDYGYTF. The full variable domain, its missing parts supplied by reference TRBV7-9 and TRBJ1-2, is DTGVSQNPRHKITKRGQNVTFRCDPISEHNRLYWYRQTLGQGPEFLTYFQNEAQLEKSRLLSDRFSAERPKGSFSTLEIQRTEQGDSAMYLCASSPESDYGYTFGSGTRLTVV.

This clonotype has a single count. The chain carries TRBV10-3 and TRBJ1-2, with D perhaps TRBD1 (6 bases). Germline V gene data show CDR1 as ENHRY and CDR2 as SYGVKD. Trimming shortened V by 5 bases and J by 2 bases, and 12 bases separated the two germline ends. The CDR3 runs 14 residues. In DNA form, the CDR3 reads TGTGCCATCAGTCCGGGAGGACAGAACTATGGCTACACCTTC. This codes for CAISPGGQNYGYTF.

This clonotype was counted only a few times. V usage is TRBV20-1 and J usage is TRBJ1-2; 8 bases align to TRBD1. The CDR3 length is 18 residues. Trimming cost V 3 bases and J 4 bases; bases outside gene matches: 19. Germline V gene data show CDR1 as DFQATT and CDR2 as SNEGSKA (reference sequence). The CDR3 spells CSASLALDRALLGYGYTF. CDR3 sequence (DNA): TGCAGTGCTAGCCTCGCTCTGGACAGGGCTCTTCTGGGCTATGGCTACACCTTC.

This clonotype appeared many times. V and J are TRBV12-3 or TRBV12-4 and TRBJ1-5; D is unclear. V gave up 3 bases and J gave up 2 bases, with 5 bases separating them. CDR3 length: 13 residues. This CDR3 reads CASSFPGNQPQHF. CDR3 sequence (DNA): TGTGCCAGCAGTTTTCCGGGCAATCAGCCCCAGCATTTT.

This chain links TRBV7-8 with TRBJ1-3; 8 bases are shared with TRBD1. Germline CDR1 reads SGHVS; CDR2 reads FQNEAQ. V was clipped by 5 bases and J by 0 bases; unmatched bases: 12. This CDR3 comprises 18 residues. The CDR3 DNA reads TGTGCCAGCAGCAAGATCAACAGGGGGTTGAGCTCTGGAAACACCATATATTTT. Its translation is CASSKINRGLSSGNTIYF. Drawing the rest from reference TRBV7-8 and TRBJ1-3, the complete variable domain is GAGVSQSPRYKVAKRGQDVALRCDPISGHVSLFWYQQALGQGPEFLTYFQNEAQLDKSGLPSDRFFAERPEGSVSTLKIQRTQQEDSAVYLCASSKINRGLSSGNTIYFGEGSWLTVV.

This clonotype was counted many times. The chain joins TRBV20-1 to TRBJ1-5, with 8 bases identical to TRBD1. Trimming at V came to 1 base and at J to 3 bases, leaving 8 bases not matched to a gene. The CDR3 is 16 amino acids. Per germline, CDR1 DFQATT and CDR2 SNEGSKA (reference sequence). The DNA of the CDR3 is TGCAGTGCTAGAGTGAGAGGACAGGGCCTCAATCAGCCCCAGCATTTT. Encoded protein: CSARVRGQGLNQPQHF.

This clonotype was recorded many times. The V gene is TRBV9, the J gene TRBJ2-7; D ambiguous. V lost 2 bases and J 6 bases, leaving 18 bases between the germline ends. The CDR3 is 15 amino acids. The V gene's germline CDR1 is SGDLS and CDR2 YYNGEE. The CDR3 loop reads CASSVQPSATSEQYF. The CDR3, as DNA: TGTGCCAGCAGCGTGCAACCCTCAGCCACGTCCGAGCAGTACTTC.

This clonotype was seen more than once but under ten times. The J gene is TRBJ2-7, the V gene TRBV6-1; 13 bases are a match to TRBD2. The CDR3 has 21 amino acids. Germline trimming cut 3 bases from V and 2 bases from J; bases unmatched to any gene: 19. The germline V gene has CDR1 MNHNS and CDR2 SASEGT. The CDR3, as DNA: TGTGCCAGCAGTGACCGGGACATCCACCACCGACTAGCGGGAGGCCCCTACGAGCAGTACTTC. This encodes CASSDRDIHHRLAGGPYEQYF.

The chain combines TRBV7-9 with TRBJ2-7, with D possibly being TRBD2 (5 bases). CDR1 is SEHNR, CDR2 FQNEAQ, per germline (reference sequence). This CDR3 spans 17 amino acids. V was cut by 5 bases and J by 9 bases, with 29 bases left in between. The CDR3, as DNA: TGTGCCAGCAGCCCCTACCTCGGGCCTGAGGGATTTTCGCGGCAGTACTTC. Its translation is CASSPYLGPEGFSRQYF.

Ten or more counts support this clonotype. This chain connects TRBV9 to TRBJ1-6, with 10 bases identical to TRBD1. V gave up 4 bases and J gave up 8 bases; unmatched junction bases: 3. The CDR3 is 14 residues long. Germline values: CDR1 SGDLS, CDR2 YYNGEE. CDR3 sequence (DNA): TGTGCCAGCAGCATCGGACAGGGGGATTCACCCCTCCACTTT. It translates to CASSIGQGDSPLHF.

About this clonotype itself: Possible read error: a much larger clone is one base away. The CDR3: CNARYVLPGLDYGYTF. CDR3 coding DNA: TGCAATGCTAGATACGTCTTGCCAGGTCTCGACTATGGCTACACCTTC. V gene TRBV20-1 combines with J gene TRBJ1-2; D remains ambiguous. The CDR3 runs to 16 residues. Per the germline V gene, CDR1 is DFQATT and CDR2 is SNEGSKA (reference sequence).

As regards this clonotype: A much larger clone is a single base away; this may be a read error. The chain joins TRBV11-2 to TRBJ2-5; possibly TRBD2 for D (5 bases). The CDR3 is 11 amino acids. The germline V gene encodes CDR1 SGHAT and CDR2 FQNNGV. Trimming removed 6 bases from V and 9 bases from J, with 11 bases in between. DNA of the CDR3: TGTGCCAGCAGTCGGATGGAGGCCCAGTACTTC. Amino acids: CASSRMEAQYF.

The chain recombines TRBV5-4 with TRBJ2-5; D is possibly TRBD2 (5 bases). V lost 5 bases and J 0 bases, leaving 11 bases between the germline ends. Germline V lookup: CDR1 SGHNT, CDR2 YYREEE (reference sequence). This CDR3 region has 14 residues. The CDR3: CASRPRGYQETQYF. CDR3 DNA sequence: TGTGCCAGCAGACCTCGCGGGTACCAAGAGACCCAGTACTTC.

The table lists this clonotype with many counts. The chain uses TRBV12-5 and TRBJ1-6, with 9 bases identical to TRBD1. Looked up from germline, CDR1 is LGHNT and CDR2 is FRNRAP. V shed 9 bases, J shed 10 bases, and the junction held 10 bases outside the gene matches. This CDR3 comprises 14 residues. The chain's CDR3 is CASQDRGVASPLHF. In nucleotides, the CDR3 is TGTGCTAGCCAGGACAGGGGAGTTGCCTCACCCCTCCACTTT.